This T cell receptor (beta chain) was recovered during a study of Ad26.COV2.S vaccination and SARS-CoV-2 variants. Whole-study context: Administration of Ad26.COV2.S was intramuscular, either once or twice 56 days apart.

The treatment denotes: 19 received Ad26.COV2.S at low or high dose, single or two shots; about 5 received placebo; per-sample allocation not given. Samples came from day 63 after the first vaccine or placebo injection. Study outcomes and limitations: Estimates derived from TCR breadth and depth analyses may have underestimated total T cell responses. Spike-specific CD8+ and CD4+ T cell responses reportedly showed substantial breadth after vaccination.

Details on this clone: Antigen specificity is unknown.

CDR3 size: 13 residues. Trimming pared 2 bases from V and 3 bases from J, leaving 6 bases between. Germline V gene lookup returns CDR1 MNHEY and CDR2 SVGAGI. The method was immunoSEQ multiplex PCR; TCRdb's version includes in-frame clones alone and lacks a portion of them. Of hundreds of thousands of clones in the sample, over 75% were seen once. Sequences were derived from peripheral blood, sampled in a trial of Ad26.COV2.S vaccine versus placebo. The origin of this receptor is a person aged 18-65 years who received the Ad26.COV2.S COVID-19 vaccine or a placebo. V is TRBV6-5 and J is TRBJ2-3, with TRBD1 as a possible D gene (6 bases). This CDR3 is CASSYTGTDTQYF. Written as DNA, the CDR3 is TGTGCCAGCAGTTACACAGGGACAGATACGCAGTATTTT.